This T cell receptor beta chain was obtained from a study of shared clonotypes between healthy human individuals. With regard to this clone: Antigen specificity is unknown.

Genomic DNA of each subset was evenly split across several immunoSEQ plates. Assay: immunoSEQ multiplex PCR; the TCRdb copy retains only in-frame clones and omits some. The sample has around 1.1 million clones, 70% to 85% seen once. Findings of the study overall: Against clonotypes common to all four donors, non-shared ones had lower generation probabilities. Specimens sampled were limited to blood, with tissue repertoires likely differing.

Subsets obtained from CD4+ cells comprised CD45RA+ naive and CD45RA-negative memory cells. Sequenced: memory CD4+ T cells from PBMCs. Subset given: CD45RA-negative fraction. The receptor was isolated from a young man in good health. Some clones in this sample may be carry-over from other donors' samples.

The CDR3 bases are TGTGCCACCAGCAGAGATCGACAAGACGAGCAGTACTTC. This codes for CATSRDRQDEQYF. The genes are TRBV15 and TRBJ2-7; D gene unclear. The CDR3 length is 13 residues. Germline CDR1 is LNHNV and CDR2 is YYDKDF (reference sequence). V gave up 0 bases and J gave up 5 bases, with 8 bases separating them.